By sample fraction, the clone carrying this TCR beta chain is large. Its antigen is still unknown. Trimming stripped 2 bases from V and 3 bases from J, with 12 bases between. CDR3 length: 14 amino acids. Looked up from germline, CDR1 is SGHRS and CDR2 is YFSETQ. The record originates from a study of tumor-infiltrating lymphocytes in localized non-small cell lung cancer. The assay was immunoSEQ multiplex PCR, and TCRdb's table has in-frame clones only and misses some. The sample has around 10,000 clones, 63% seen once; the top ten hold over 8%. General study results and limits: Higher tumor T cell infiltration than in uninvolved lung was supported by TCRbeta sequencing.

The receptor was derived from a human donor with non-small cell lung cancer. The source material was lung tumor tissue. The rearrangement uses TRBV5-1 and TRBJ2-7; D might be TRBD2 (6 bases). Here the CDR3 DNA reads TGCGCCAGCAGCTTAGAGGGGACTGGCTACGAGCAGTACTTC. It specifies CASSLEGTGYEQYF.